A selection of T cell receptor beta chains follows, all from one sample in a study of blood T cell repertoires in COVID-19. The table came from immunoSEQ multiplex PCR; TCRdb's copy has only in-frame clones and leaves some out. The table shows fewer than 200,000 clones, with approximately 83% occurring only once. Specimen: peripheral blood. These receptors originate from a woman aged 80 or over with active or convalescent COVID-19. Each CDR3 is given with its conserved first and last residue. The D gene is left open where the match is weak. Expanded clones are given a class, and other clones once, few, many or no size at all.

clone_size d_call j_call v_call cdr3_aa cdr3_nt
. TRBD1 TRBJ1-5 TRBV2 CASRTGSNQPQHF TGTGCCAGCAGGACAGGGTCCAATCAGCCCCAGCATTTT
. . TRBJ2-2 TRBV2 CASSLEGGRMPGELFF TGTGCCAGCAGCCTCGAGGGGGGGCGCATGCCCGGGGAGCTGTTTTTT
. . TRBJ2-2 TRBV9 CASSVLTGFTNTGELFF TGTGCCAGCAGCGTATTGACAGGTTTTACGAACACCGGGGAGCTGTTTTTT
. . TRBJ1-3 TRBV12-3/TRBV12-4 CASSLRGNTIYF TGTGCCAGCAGTTTGCGTGGAAACACCATATATTTT
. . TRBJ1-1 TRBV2 CASTPSLQAFTEAFF TGTGCCAGCACCCCCTCACTACAGGCCTTCACTGAAGCTTTCTTT
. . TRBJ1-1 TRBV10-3 CAISEGGSNTEAFF TGTGCCATCAGTGAAGGGGGTTCGAACACTGAAGCTTTCTTT
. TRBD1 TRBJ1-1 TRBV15 CATNAGQLNTEAFF TGTGCCACCAACGCGGGACAGTTAAACACTGAAGCTTTCTTT
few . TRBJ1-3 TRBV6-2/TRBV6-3 CASSSSPGRGTSGNTIYF TGTGCCAGCAGTTCGTCCCCGGGGAGGGGGACCTCTGGAAACACCATATATTTT
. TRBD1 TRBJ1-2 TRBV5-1 CASSFGNRGVDGYGYTF TGCGCCAGCAGCTTTGGAAACAGGGGGGTGGACGGCTATGGCTACACCTTC
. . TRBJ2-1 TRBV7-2 CASSLGTLAFSYNEQFF TGTGCCAGCAGCTTAGGCACCCTAGCGTTCTCCTACAATGAGCAGTTCTTC
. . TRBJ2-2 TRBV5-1 CASSLAEAYTGELFF TGCGCCAGCAGCTTGGCCGAGGCTTACACCGGGGAGCTGTTTTTT
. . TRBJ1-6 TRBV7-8 CASSARTGQGNSPLHF TGTGCCAGCAGCGCTAGGACGGGCCAGGGGAATTCACCCCTCCACTTT
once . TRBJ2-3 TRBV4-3 CASSQALFSGTDTQYF TGCGCCAGCAGCCAAGCGTTGTTTAGCGGCACAGATACGCAGTATTTT
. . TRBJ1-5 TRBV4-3 CASSDGTMSNQPQHF TGCGCCAGCAGCGACGGGACAATGAGCAATCAGCCCCAGCATTTT
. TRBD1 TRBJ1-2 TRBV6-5 CASIGGQDYGYTF TGTGCCAGCATAGGGGGCCAAGACTATGGCTACACCTTC
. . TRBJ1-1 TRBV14 CASSQRTVAKRNTEAFF TGTGCCAGCAGCCAACGGACAGTCGCAAAAAGGAACACTGAAGCTTTCTTT
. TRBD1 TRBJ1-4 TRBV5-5 CASSLVPGTGGATNEKLFF TGTGCCAGCAGCTTGGTCCCAGGGACAGGGGGCGCAACTAATGAAAAACTGTTTTTT
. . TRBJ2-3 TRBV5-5 CASSLGGILSTDTQYF TGTGCCAGCAGCTTGGGAGGCATCTTAAGCACAGATACGCAGTATTTT
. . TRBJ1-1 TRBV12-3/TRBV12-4 CARAGEAFF TGTGCCAGGGCGGGGGAAGCTTTCTTT
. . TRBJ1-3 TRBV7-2 CASSSDTALSGNTIYF TGTGCCAGCAGCTCGGACACTGCCTTGTCTGGAAACACCATATATTTT
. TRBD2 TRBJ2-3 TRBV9 CASSTRLKRGGTDTQYF TGTGCCAGCAGCACTCGACTGAAGCGGGGGGGGACAGATACGCAGTATTTT
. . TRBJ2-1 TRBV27 CASSFKGTYNEQFF TGTGCCAGCAGTTTTAAGGGGACCTACAATGAGCAGTTCTTC
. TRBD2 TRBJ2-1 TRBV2 CASRVTSGAPFF TGTGCCAGCAGGGTGACTAGCGGGGCGCCGTTCTTC
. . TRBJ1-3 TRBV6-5 CASSYTGTKGNTIYF TGTGCCAGCAGTTATACAGGAACAAAAGGAAACACCATATATTTT
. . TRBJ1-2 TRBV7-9 CASSLMGGYGYTF TGTGCCAGCAGCTTAATGGGGGGTTATGGCTACACCTTC
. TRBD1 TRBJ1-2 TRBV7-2 CASSGGSYGYTF TGTGCCAGTTCAGGGGGCTCCTATGGCTACACCTTC
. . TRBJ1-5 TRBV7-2 CASSLGGGGQPQHF TGTGCCAGCAGCTTAGGGGGGGGCGGTCAGCCCCAGCATTTT
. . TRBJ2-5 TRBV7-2 CASSSTGQETQYF TGTGCCAGCAGCTCGACGGGACAAGAGACCCAGTACTTC
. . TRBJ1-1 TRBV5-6 CASSLVGQNTEAFF TGTGCCAGCAGCTTGGTGGGACAGAACACTGAAGCTTTCTTT
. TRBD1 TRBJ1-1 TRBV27 CASSLAPGRTGKLHTEAFF TGTGCCAGCAGTTTGGCGCCTGGTCGGACAGGGAAACTACACACTGAAGCTTTCTTT
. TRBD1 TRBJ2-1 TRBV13 CASIRQGRRVDEQFF TGTGCCAGCATCCGACAGGGGCGCCGTGTGGATGAGCAGTTCTTC
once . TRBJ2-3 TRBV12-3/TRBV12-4 CASRTSGADTQYF TGTGCCAGCCGGACCTCGGGGGCAGATACGCAGTATTTT
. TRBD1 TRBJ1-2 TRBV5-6 CASSLFQGAFGYTF TGTGCCAGTAGCTTGTTTCAGGGGGCCTTTGGCTACACCTTC
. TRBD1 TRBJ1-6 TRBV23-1 CASSHRDSFNSPLHF TGCGCCAGCAGTCACCGGGACAGTTTTAATTCACCCCTCCACTTT
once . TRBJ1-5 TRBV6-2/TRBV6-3 CASSFLQGPNQPQHF TGTGCCAGCAGTTTCCTACAGGGCCCCAATCAGCCCCAGCATTTT
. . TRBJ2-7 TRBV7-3 CASSPGGNEQYF TGTGCCAGCAGCCCAGGAGGGAACGAGCAGTACTTC
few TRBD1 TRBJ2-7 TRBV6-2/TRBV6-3 CASSYSGQSLTYEQYF TGTGCCAGCAGTTACTCGGGACAGAGTTTAACCTACGAGCAGTACTTC
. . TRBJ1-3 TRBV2 CASRPSRALKSGNTIYF TGTGCCAGCAGGCCTAGCCGGGCCCTAAAGTCGGGAAACACCATATATTTT
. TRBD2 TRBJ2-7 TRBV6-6 CASTQTSGASKKQYF TGTGCCAGCACCCAGACTAGCGGGGCCTCTAAGAAGCAGTACTTC
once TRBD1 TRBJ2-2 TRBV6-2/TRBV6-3 CASSGQGNTGELFF TGTGCCAGCAGTGGACAGGGGAACACCGGGGAGCTGTTTTTT
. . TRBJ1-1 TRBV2 CASSSQGLGEAFF TGTGCCAGCAGTAGCCAGGGGTTAGGTGAAGCTTTCTTT
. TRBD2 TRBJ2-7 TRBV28 CASSSPGPGLASREQYF TGTGCCAGCAGTTCCCCCGGTCCGGGACTAGCTTCGCGAGAGCAGTACTTC
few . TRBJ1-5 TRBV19 CASSARESLNQPQHF TGTGCCAGTAGTGCCCGGGAAAGCCTCAATCAGCCCCAGCATTTT
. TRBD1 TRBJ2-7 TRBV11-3 CASSLDPFLRTGSYEQYF TGTGCCAGCAGCTTAGATCCCTTCCTAAGGACAGGCTCCTACGAGCAGTACTTC
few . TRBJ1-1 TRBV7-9 CASNLPRAVDTEAFF TGTGCCAGCAACTTGCCCAGGGCAGTAGACACTGAAGCTTTCTTT
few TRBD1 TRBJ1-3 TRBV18 CASSPGQAGNTIYF TGTGCCAGCTCACCCGGACAGGCTGGAAACACCATATATTTT
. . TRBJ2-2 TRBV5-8 CASSLGQPNTGELFF TGTGCCAGCAGCTTGGGACAGCCGAACACCGGGGAGCTGTTTTTT
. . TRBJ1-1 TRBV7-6 CASSLIQGRNTEAFF TGTGCCAGCAGCTTAATACAGGGTCGGAACACTGAAGCTTTCTTT
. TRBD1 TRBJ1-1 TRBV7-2 CASSPGQRNTEAFF TGTGCCAGCAGTCCGGGACAGAGGAACACTGAAGCTTTCTTT